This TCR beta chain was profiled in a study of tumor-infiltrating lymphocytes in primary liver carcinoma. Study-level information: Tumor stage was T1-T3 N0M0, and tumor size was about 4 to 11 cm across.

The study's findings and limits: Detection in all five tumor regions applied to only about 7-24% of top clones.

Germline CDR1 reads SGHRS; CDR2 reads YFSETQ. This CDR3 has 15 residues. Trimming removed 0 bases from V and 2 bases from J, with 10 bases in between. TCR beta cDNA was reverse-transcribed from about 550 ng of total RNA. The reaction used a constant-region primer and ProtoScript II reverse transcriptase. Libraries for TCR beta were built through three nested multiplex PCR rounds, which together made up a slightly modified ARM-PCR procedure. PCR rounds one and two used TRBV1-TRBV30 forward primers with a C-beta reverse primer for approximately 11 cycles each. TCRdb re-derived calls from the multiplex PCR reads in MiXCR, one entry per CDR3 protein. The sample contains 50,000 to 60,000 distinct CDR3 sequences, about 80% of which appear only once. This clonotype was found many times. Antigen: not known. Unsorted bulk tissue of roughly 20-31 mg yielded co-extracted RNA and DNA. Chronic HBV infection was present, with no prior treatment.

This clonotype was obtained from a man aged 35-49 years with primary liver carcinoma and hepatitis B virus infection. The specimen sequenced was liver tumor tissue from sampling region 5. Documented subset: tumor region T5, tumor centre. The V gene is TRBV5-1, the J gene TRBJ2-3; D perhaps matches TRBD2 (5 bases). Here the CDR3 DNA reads TGCGCCAGCAGCTTGGAGGCGGGCCTCACAGATACGCAGTATTTT. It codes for CASSLEAGLTDTQYF.